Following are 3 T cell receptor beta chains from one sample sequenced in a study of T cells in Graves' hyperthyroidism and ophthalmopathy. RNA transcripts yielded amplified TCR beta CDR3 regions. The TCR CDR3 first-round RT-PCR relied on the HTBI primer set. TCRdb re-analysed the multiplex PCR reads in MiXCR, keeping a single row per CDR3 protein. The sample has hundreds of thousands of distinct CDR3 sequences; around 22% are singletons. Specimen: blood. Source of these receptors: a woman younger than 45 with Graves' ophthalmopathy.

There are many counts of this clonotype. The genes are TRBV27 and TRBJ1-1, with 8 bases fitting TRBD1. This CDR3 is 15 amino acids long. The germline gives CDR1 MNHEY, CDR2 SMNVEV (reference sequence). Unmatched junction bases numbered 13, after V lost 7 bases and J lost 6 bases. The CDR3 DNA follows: TGTGCCAGCACCAGTTTACAGGGGGAGTTCGCTGAAGCTTTCTTT. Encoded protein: CASTSLQGEFAEAFF.

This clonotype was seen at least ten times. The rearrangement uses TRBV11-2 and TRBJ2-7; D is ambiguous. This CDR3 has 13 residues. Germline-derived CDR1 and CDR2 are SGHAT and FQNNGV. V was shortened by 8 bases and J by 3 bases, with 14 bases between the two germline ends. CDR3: CASAPTWGYEQYF. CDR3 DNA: TGTGCCAGCGCCCCCACCTGGGGCTACGAGCAGTACTTC.

The DNA of the CDR3 is TGTGCCATCAGTTTGGGGGGGACTCAGGACGAGCAGTACGTC. It encodes CAISLGGTQDEQYV. The V and J genes are TRBV10-3 and TRBJ2-7, with 7 nucleotides matching TRBD2. This CDR3 comprises 14 residues. Germline CDR1 ENHRY, CDR2 SYGVKD. V shed 5 bases and J 5 bases; nucleotides not matched to a gene: 9.